This TCR beta chain was identified in a study of radiotherapy plus CTLA-4 blockade in lung cancer. On the study more broadly: Disease control was seen in roughly 30% of patients, objective responses in roughly 17%.

Study-wide points: According to reports, early shifts in blood T cell clones, alongside interferon-beta, forecast response most accurately. Tumor-origin TCR clones grew in blood after radiotherapy plus ipilimumab.

The germline CDR1 and CDR2 sequences are LNHDA and SQIVND (reference sequence). The CDR3 covers 16 residues. Trimming cost V 5 bases and J 1 base, with 14 bases left between them. The protocol was immunoSEQ multiplex PCR, while the TCRdb copy is restricted to in-frame clones and leaves out a portion. The table has approximately 60,000 clones, approximately 82% seen once. Points on this clone: Its matching antigen is unknown.

The chain links TRBV19 to TRBJ2-2; D may be TRBD2 (6 bases). The clonotype comes from a human donor with non-small cell lung cancer whose response to radiotherapy plus ipilimumab could not be evaluated. Sequencing was performed on peripheral blood, taken from a patient treated with radiotherapy plus ipilimumab. The CDR3 coding sequence is TGTGCCAGTAGTCCACGGAGGGGCCTGAACACCGGGGAGCTGTTTTTT. This encodes CASSPRRGLNTGELFF. The complete variable domain, with remaining parts taken from reference TRBV19 and TRBJ2-2, reads DGGITQSPKYLFRKEGQNVTLSCEQNLNHDAMYWYRQDPGQGLRLIYYSQIVNDFQKGDIAEGYSVSREKKESFPLTVTSAQKNPTAFYLCASSPRRGLNTGELFFGEGSRLTVL.